This entry describes one TCR beta chain. The data originate from a study of blood T cell repertoires in COVID-19. As for the study in general: The United States, Italy and Spain supplied acute and convalescent COVID-19 samples. Sources were T cells, B-cell-depleted T cells, or PBMCs; the material itself was cDNA or gDNA.

In the original workflow: Estimated nucleated cell counts came from reference gene primer amplification. Assay: immunoSEQ multiplex PCR; the TCRdb copy retains only in-frame clones and omits some. V, J and clone size are those of that table, while D and trimming were read from the DNA. The table has some 160,000 clones, under 85% seen once. V was pared by 5 bases and J by 0 bases, with 5 bases of the junction left unmatched. Germline CDR1 is PRHDT and CDR2 is FYEKMQ (reference sequence). This CDR3 contains 15 residues. The sequence derives from a man aged 45-60 years with active or convalescent COVID-19. The sample was peripheral blood. The chain is built from TRBV13 and TRBJ2-7, with 9 bases identical to TRBD2. The DNA of the CDR3 is TGTGCCAGCAGCGAAAGCGGGAGGCCCTCCTACGAGCAGTACTTC. Encoded protein: CASSESGRPSYEQYF.